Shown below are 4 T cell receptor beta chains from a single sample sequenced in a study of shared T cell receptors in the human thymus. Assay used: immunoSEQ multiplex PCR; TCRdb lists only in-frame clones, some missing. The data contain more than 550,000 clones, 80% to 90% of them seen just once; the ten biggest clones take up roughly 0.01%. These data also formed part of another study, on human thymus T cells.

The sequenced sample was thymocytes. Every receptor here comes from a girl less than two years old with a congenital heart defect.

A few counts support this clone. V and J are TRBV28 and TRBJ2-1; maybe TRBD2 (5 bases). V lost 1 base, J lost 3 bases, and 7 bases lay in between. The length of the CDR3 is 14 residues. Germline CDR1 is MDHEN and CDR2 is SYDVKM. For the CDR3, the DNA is TGTGCCAGCAGTTTATATCGGGACTACAATGAGCAGTTCTTC. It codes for CASSLYRDYNEQFF.

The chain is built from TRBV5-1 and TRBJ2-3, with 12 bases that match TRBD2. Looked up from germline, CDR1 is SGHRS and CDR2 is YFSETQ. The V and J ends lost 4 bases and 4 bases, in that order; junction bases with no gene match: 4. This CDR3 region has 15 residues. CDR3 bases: TGCGCCAGCAGCGAGACTAGCGGGGGTGCAGATACGCAGTATTTT. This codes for CASSETSGGADTQYF.

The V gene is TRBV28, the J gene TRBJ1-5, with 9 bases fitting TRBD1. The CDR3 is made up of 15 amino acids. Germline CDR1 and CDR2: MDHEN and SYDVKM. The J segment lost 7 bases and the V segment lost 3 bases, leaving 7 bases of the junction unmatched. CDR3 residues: CASSLYGQGWQPQHF. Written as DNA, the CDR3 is TGTGCCAGCAGTTTGTATGGACAGGGGTGGCAGCCCCAGCATTTT. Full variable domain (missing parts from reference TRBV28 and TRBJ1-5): DVKVTQSSRYLVKRTGEKVFLECVQDMDHENMFWYRQDPGLGLRLIYFSYDVKMKEKGDIPEGYSVSREKKERFSLILESASTNQTSMYLCASSLYGQGWQPQHFGDGTRLSIL.

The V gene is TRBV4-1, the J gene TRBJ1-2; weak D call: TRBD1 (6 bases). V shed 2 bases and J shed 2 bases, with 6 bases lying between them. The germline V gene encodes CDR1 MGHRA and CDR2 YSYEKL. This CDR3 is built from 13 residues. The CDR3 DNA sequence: TGCGCCAGCAGCCAAACAGGGAACTATGGCTACACCTTC. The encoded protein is CASSQTGNYGYTF.